This TCR beta chain was recorded in a study of blood T cell repertoires in COVID-19. Original processing notes: Estimation of nucleated cell counts was performed using reference gene primer amplification. TCRdb's copy holds only in-frame clones and misses some; the assay was immunoSEQ multiplex PCR. D and trimming come from the DNA, and the V and J calls and clone size come from that table. Here the sample spans a few hundred thousand clones, approximately 80% being singletons. The CDR3 consists of 14 residues. CDR1 and CDR2 (germline): MNHEY, SVGAGI. V was shortened by 8 bases and J by 0 bases, with 13 bases between the two germline ends.

This sequence originates from a human donor with acute or convalescent COVID-19. The donor label of this sample is uncertain. Sequenced: peripheral blood. The rearrangement uses TRBV6-5 and TRBJ1-1, with D perhaps TRBD1 (5 bases). CDR3: CASQQDSMNTEAFF. The CDR3 DNA reads as TGTGCCAGCCAACAAGACAGCATGAACACTGAAGCTTTCTTT.